A selection of T cell receptor beta chains follows, all from one sample in a study of cytomegalovirus exposure and HLA in healthy donors. Assay: immunoSEQ multiplex PCR; the TCRdb copy retains only in-frame clones and omits some. The sample includes about 150,000 clones, over 60% of them seen just once. Sequencing was done on a sample of PBMCs. The receptors were sampled from a woman in her forties in good health and CMV-seronegative. The CDR3 runs from the conserved cysteine through the conserved F or W. D genes are given only for firm matches.

>NA|TRBV6-1
CASSEGSGYTF
>TRBD1|TRBV19
CASSGTGTGANVLTF
>TRBD2|TRBV11-3
CASSFSLAGTGELFF
>NA|TRBV5-1
CASSPPSDTQYF
>TRBD2|TRBV28
CANVRGGAGNEQFF
>TRBD1|TRBV5-1
CASSPGTARTEAFF
>NA|TRBV11-3
CASRLASTEAFF
>NA|TRBV18
CASSPGGANQPQHF
>NA|TRBV29-1
CSAVGQRNEAFF
>NA|TRBV5-1
CASSLMDSTGNTIYF
>TRBD2|TRBV9
CASSPHSGGSYEQYF
>NA|TRBV11-2
CASSLLLREGDEQFF
>TRBD2|TRBV5-1
CASRASGGANEQFF
>TRBD1|TRBV30
CAWSGGTGSRIQPQHF
>NA|TRBV9
CASSAQASGVGYGYTF
>NA|TRBV10-3
CAISVMQETQYF
>NA|TRBV11-3
CASSPEGVGYGYTF
>NA|TRBV6-1
CASSEFRNYEQYF
>NA|TRBV29-1
CSAGPTGGTEAFF
>TRBD2|TRBV9
CASSVSLATSGRAPTDTQYF
>TRBD2|TRBV7-7
CASSRSGRGGTDTQYF
>NA|TRBV10-1
CASNDRGGGEQFF
>NA|TRBV19
CASSMGHTDTQYF
>NA|TRBV7-8
CASSLGGGGTISPQHF
>NA|TRBV30
CAWSEIRANYGYTF
>NA|TRBV5-3
CARSGGEGYTEAFF
>NA|TRBV7-8
CASRTDQPRGEQFF
>TRBD1|TRBV5-1
CASSPQGAEEQYF
>NA|TRBV11-2
CASSLRGITEAFF
>NA|TRBV7-6
CASSPSPGYEQYF
>NA|TRBV15
CATSLDRNSNQPQHF
>TRBD1|TRBV5-4
CASSLDRGEKLFF
>TRBD1|TRBV30
CAWEETGRPYEQYF
>TRBD1|TRBV28
CASRYQDRPNTEAFF
>NA|TRBV6-5
CASSYSAGTEAFF
>TRBD1|TRBV2
CASRDRVNSPLHF
>NA|TRBV7-9
CASSWHGRGDSPLHF
>NA|TRBV7-6
CASSLDGNEKLFF
>TRBD2|TRBV29-1
CSVGHFSQREWTEQFF
>NA|TRBV6-4
CASSSSGTNYEQYF
>TRBD1|TRBV7-7
CASSLGQESYEQYF
>TRBD1|TRBV4-1
CASSQGFGGQANSPLHF
>NA|TRBV27
CASSFGQGSNSPLHF
>NA|TRBV7-6
CASSLGPGENTEAFF
>NA|TRBV5-6
CASSPRERHGYTF
>NA|TRBV7-2
CASSLVGGANYGYTF
>TRBD1|TRBV6-1
CASTGTEGEKLFF
>TRBD1|TRBV13
CASSPWTGGVDTIYF
>TRBD2|TRBV19
CASRGGESYEQYF
>TRBD1|TRBV7-9
CASSQGAGELFF
>NA|TRBV6-6
CASGNDLRNEQFF